A single sample gave rise to the 30 T cell receptor beta chains below, sequenced in a study of blood T cells in healthy people across ages. The authors ran a second PCR of roughly 6 to 12 cycles using a sample-barcoded 5' primer and a J-beta primer mix. MiXCR was run by TCRdb on the 5' RACE reads, yielding one entry per CDR3 protein. The table shows about 640,000 distinct CDR3 sequences, with about 30% occurring only once. Sample: blood. The receptor set was obtained from a woman of 80 years or more in good health.

As concerns this clonotype: A much larger clone lies one base from this, so it may be a read error. The J gene is TRBJ2-1, the V gene TRBV20-1; the D is unclear. The end of the DNA is better explained by TRBJ2-7, so the J call may be wrong. The germline V gene has CDR1 DFQATT and CDR2 SNEGSKA (reference sequence). CDR3 length: 14 amino acids. The CDR3 spells CSAEGPGTYNEQYF. CDR3 coding DNA: TGCAGTGCTGAAGGGCCGGGTACCTACAATGAGCAGTACTTC.

This clonotype occurred many times. This chain links TRBV7-2 with TRBJ2-3; 9 nucleotides agree with TRBD2. J lost 8 bases, V lost 7 bases, and 13 bases had no gene match. The CDR3 has 15 amino acids. The germline V gene encodes CDR1 SGHTA and CDR2 FQGNSA. CDR3 region: CASTLLSSGEATQYF. In DNA, the CDR3 is TGTGCCAGCACACTGTTATCTAGCGGGGAGGCTACGCAGTATTTT.

For this clonotype: One base away lies a much larger clone, so this may be a sequencing read error. CDR3 residues: CASSFSRGKTQFF. In nucleotides, the CDR3 is TGTGCCAGCAGTTTCTCGAGGGGTAAGACCCAGTTCTTC. This sequence joins TRBV28 and TRBJ2-1; D possibly matches TRBD1 or TRBD2 (5 bases each). The CDR3 consists of 13 residues. The V end was cut by 3 bases, the J end by 13 bases, with 16 bases between. From germline, CDR1 is MDHEN and CDR2 SYDVKM.

This clonotype was recorded once. J is TRBJ2-4 and V is TRBV6-2 or TRBV6-3, with D tentatively TRBD2 (5 bases). The CDR3 length is 17 residues. CDR1 is MNHEY and CDR2 is SVGEGT in the germline V gene. Trimming removed 11 bases at V and 13 bases at J, with 36 bases between. The CDR3 spells CAASRRKVLAVPYKQYF. CDR3 coding DNA: TGTGCCGCCAGCAGAAGGAAGGTCCTAGCCGTCCCCTACAAGCAGTACTTC.

The chain joins TRBV12-3 or TRBV12-4 to TRBJ2-3, with a tentative D call TRBD2 (5 bases). The CDR3 covers 15 residues. V gave up 4 bases and J gave up 4 bases, with 15 bases separating them. CDR3 nucleotides: TGTGCCAGCAGTTGGCGGGCATCTAGAGCAGATACGCAGTATTTT. Protein sequence: CASSWRASRADTQYF.

On this clonotype: A read error is possible here, since a much larger clone lies one base away. This sequence joins TRBV20-1 and TRBJ2-7; D may be TRBD2 (6 bases). Germline assignment: CDR1 DFQATT and CDR2 SNEGSKA (reference sequence). Between the trimmed V and J ends, which lost 0 bases and 7 bases, there was a span of 19 bases. This CDR3 has 15 residues. CDR3 loop: CSARDGTAPHNEQYF. For the CDR3, the DNA is TGCAGTGCTAGAGATGGGACTGCCCCTCACAATGAGCAGTACTTC.

This clonotype was recorded many times. J is TRBJ2-5 and V is TRBV5-1, with 9 bases aligning to TRBD2. From germline, CDR1 is SGHRS and CDR2 YFSETQ. V was clipped by 0 bases and J by 0 bases; unmatched bases: 6. This CDR3 is 17 amino acids long. CDR3 protein: CASSLGILAGNQETQYF. The CDR3 DNA reads as TGCGCCAGCAGCTTGGGAATCCTAGCGGGGAACCAAGAGACCCAGTACTTC.

This clonotype was picked up many times. The rearrangement uses TRBV20-1 and TRBJ2-3; weak D call: TRBD1 (6 bases). CDR3 length: 15 amino acids. Germline V CDR1 and CDR2: DFQATT, SNEGSKA (reference sequence). The V end was cut by 3 bases, the J end by 4 bases, with 17 bases between. The CDR3, as DNA: TGCAGTGCTAGTGTCGGGGATGGGGGCTCAGATACGCAGTATTTT. This gives the protein CSASVGDGGSDTQYF.

With regard to this clonotype: One junction end does not reproduce the germline sequence, and a read error may be involved. The chain uses TRBV20-1 and TRBJ1-2; D gene unclear. The CDR3 has 13 amino acids. Germline V CDR1 and CDR2: DFQATT, SNEGSKA (reference sequence). For the CDR3, the DNA is TGCAGTGCAAGAGTATACACTAACTATGGCTACACCTTC. Its translation is CSARVYTNYGYTF.

About this clonotype: Since the CDR3 does not end with the conserved phenylalanine or tryptophan, this likely comes from a read error. V and J are TRBV7-2 and TRBJ2-5; tentative D call: TRBD2 (7 bases). In germline, CDR1 is SGHTA, CDR2 FQGNSA. V lost 5 bases and J 4 bases, leaving 14 bases between the germline ends. This CDR3 is 14 amino acids long. The CDR3 protein is CASSLTGGRETQYV. CDR3 bases: TGTGCCAGCAGCCTGACAGGCGGGAGAGAGACCCAGTACGTC.

This clonotype showed up just a few times. J is TRBJ1-2 and V is TRBV3-1; D remains ambiguous. Germline loops: CDR1 LGHDT, CDR2 YNNKEL (reference sequence). The CDR3 totals 15 residues. Trimming shortened V by 4 bases and J by 2 bases, and 14 bases separated the two germline ends. In nucleotides, the CDR3 is TGTGCCAGCAGCCTGTCCACCCTTCAGAACTATGGCTACACCTTC. Translation: CASSLSTLQNYGYTF.

This clonotype was recorded a few times. The rearrangement links TRBV5-1 to TRBJ2-3; 13 bases agree with TRBD2. Germline V CDR1 and CDR2: SGHRS, YFSETQ. The CDR3 is 15 amino acids. The ends lost 4 bases at V and 10 bases at J; junction bases unmatched: 9. CDR3 DNA: TGCGCCAGCAGCCCGACTAGCGGGGGGTGGGTTTCGCAGTATTTT. Its translation is CASSPTSGGWVSQYF.

The chain uses TRBV12-3 or TRBV12-4 and TRBJ2-7; weak D call: TRBD1 (6 bases). There are 16 residues in the CDR3. With 5 bases removed from V and 0 bases from J, the gap between germline ends came to 17 bases. The CDR3, as DNA: TGTGCCAGCAGTGGCCTCGGACGACAGGCCTCCTACGAGCAGTACTTC. Protein sequence: CASSGLGRQASYEQYF.

V usage is TRBV5-1 and J usage is TRBJ1-1, with D possibly matching TRBD1 (6 bases). From germline, CDR1 is SGHRS and CDR2 YFSETQ. The V end was cut by 1 base, the J end by 0 bases, with 13 bases between. The CDR3 extends over 16 amino acids. The CDR3 region is CASSLQGLELNTEAFF. CDR3 DNA sequence: TGCGCCAGCAGCTTGCAGGGGCTCGAGTTGAACACTGAAGCTTTCTTT.

This clonotype showed up many times. This rearrangement joins TRBV27 to TRBJ1-1; D is unresolved. V was pared by 8 bases and J by 1 base, with 11 bases between. Per the germline V gene, CDR1 is MNHEY and CDR2 is SMNVEV (reference sequence). This CDR3 comprises 13 residues. This CDR3 is CASRSNSNTEAFF. In DNA form, the CDR3 reads TGTGCCAGCCGCTCGAACTCGAACACTGAAGCTTTCTTT.

J is TRBJ2-3 and V is TRBV12-3 or TRBV12-4, with unresolved D. V dropped 4 bases and J dropped 0 bases, with 11 bases sitting between them. The CDR3 runs to 15 residues. The CDR3 sequence: CASSSGHASTDTQYF. The CDR3 bases are TGTGCCAGCAGTTCTGGGCACGCTAGCACAGATACGCAGTATTTT.

This clonotype occurred once. V gene TRBV20-1 combines with J gene TRBJ2-7, with a weak D call TRBD2 (7 bases). Matching the DNA end better, TRBJ2-5 makes the J call doubtful. The CDR3 length is 16 residues. The V gene's germline CDR1 is DFQATT and CDR2 SNEGSKA (reference sequence). CDR3 region: CSARPLYGGPQETQYF. The CDR3 coding sequence is TGCAGTGCTAGACCCCTGTACGGGGGGCCCCAAGAGACCCAGTACTTC.

The chain is built from TRBV6-5 and TRBJ1-1, with D tentatively TRBD1 (5 bases). The germline V and J ends were trimmed by 2 bases and 5 bases, with 12 bases remaining between them. CDR3 length equals 14 residues. Germline V gene data show CDR1 as MNHEY and CDR2 as SVGAGI. The CDR3 region is CASSYGGVRTEAFF. The CDR3 nucleotides read TGTGCCAGCAGTTACGGGGGGGTTAGGACTGAAGCTTTCTTT.

This clonotype appeared many times. The J gene is TRBJ1-5, the V gene TRBV25-1; 7 positions agree with TRBD1. Germline CDR1 reads MGHDK; CDR2 reads SYGVNS. V lost 8 bases and J lost 4; bases outside the gene matches: 8. The CDR3 has 14 residues. As DNA, the CDR3 is TGTGCCAGCCAAGAGACAGGGTGGAATCAGCCCCAGCATTTT. It codes for CASQETGWNQPQHF.

Regarding this clonotype: It may be a read error: a sequence one base away is much more abundant. This chain connects TRBV10-3 to TRBJ1-2; 8 nucleotides agree with TRBD1. Germline V lookup: CDR1 ENHRY, CDR2 SYGVKD. The V gene end was trimmed by 3 bases and the J gene end by 7 bases; junction bases not matched to a gene: 7. There are 14 residues in the CDR3. In DNA form, the CDR3 reads TGTGCCATCAGTGAAACGGGACAGGCTCCTGGCTACACCTTC. The encoded protein is CAISETGQAPGYTF.

This clonotype was observed a few times. This sequence joins TRBV6-1 and TRBJ1-5, with a tentative D call TRBD1 (5 bases). Per the germline V gene, CDR1 is MNHNS and CDR2 is SASEGT. The CDR3 has 15 residues. Between the trimmed V and J ends, which lost 1 base and 3 bases, there was a span of 10 bases. The CDR3 loop reads CASSEGQILNQPQHF. CDR3 DNA sequence: TGTGCCAGCAGTGAAGGACAGATCCTCAATCAGCCCCAGCATTTT.

The table lists this clonotype with many counts. This sequence joins TRBV12-3 or TRBV12-4 and TRBJ1-5; a possible D gene is TRBD1 (5 bases). The CDR3 has 14 residues. The V end was cut by 3 bases, the J end by 3 bases, with 9 bases between. DNA for the CDR3: TGTGCCAGCAGTTTTAAGGGGTCCAATCAGCCCCAGCATTTT. This sequence encodes CASSFKGSNQPQHF.

With respect to this clonotype: Just one base apart from a much larger clone, this may be a read error. The chain combines TRBV5-6 with TRBJ2-5; TRBD1 or TRBD2 may be the D gene (5 bases each). The better agreement between TRBJ2-7 and the DNA end casts doubt on the J call. This CDR3 is 15 amino acids long. Germline V gene data show CDR1 as SGHDT and CDR2 as YYEEEE. The CDR3 sequence is CASSLGGIYSHEQYF. The CDR3, as DNA: TGTGCCAGCAGCTTGGGGGGGATCTACTCCCACGAGCAGTACTTC.

This clonotype was seen at least ten times. The chain joins TRBV6-2 or TRBV6-3 to TRBJ2-7; TRBD2 matches 13 bases. Germline CDR1 reads MNHEY; CDR2 reads SVGEGT. This CDR3 has 16 amino acids. After removal of 6 bases from V and 3 bases from J, the junction contained 8 bases not matched to a gene. CDR3 protein: CASRGLAGMSFYEQYF. CDR3 DNA sequence: TGTGCCAGCAGGGGACTAGCGGGGATGTCTTTCTACGAGCAGTACTTC.

V is TRBV30 and J is TRBJ2-7; D remains ambiguous. Germline V gene lookup returns CDR1 GTSNPN and CDR2 SVGIG (reference sequence). V was clipped by 4 bases and J by 4 bases, with 14 bases between them. This CDR3 is 13 amino acids long. The CDR3 here is CAWNQEMGYEQYF. CDR3 bases: TGTGCCTGGAATCAGGAAATGGGTTACGAGCAGTACTTC. The full variable domain, in which reference TRBV30 and TRBJ2-7 provide the parts outside the CDR3, is SQTIHQWPATLVQPVGSPLSLECTVEGTSNPNLYWYRQAAGRGLQLLFYSVGIGQISSEVPQNLSASRPQDRQFILSSKKLLLSDSGFYLCAWNQEMGYEQYFGPGTRLTVT.

The rearrangement uses TRBV7-6 and TRBJ2-7; 7 bases line up with TRBD1. Germline CDR1 SGHVS, CDR2 FNYEAQ. The length of the CDR3 is 13 residues. V lost 4 bases to trimming and J lost 5 bases; unmatched junction nucleotides: 5. The CDR3 DNA reads as TGTGCCAGCAGCTATGGACAGGCCAACGAGCAGTACTTC. It encodes CASSYGQANEQYF.

V gene TRBV6-1 combines with J gene TRBJ1-6, with D perhaps TRBD1 (6 bases). V was cut by 5 bases and J by 6 bases, with 17 bases left in between. CDR1 MNHNS and CDR2 SASEGT come from the germline V gene. This CDR3 comprises 16 residues. The CDR3 spells CASSPVPTGGNSPLHF. The CDR3 nucleotides read TGTGCCAGCAGTCCAGTTCCGACAGGAGGTAATTCACCCCTCCACTTT.

The chain combines TRBV18 with TRBJ1-5, with D uncertain. This CDR3 spans 15 amino acids. Looked up from germline, CDR1 is KGHSH and CDR2 is LQKENI. Between the trimmed V and J ends, which lost 2 bases and 3 bases, there was a span of 11 bases. This chain's CDR3 is CASSPSYGYNQPQHF. As DNA, the CDR3 is TGTGCCAGCTCACCATCGTATGGGTACAATCAGCCCCAGCATTTT. The full variable domain, its missing parts supplied by reference TRBV18 and TRBJ1-5, is NAGVMQNPRHLVRRRGQEARLRCSPMKGHSHVYWYRQLPEEGLKFMVYLQKENIIDESGMPKERFSAEFPKEGPSILRIQQVVRGDSAAYFCASSPSYGYNQPQHFGDGTRLSIL.

This clonotype showed up many times. The rearrangement uses TRBV7-3 and TRBJ1-6; TRBD1 matches 10 bases. The germline V gene has CDR1 SGHTA and CDR2 FQGTGA. The CDR3 contains 15 residues. Germline trimming cut 2 bases from V and 5 bases from J; bases unmatched to any gene: 0. The CDR3 protein is CASSLGQGDNSPLHF. In nucleotides, the CDR3 is TGTGCCAGCAGCTTAGGACAGGGGGATAATTCACCCCTCCACTTT.

This chain uses TRBV20-1 with TRBJ1-1; 8 nucleotides match TRBD1. V lost 3 bases and J lost 1; bases outside the gene matches: 4. CDR3 length equals 14 residues. Germline CDR1 is DFQATT and CDR2 is SNEGSKA (reference sequence). CDR3 sequence: CSARGDRTNTEAFF. The DNA of the CDR3 is TGCAGTGCTAGGGGGGACAGGACGAACACTGAAGCTTTCTTT.